The 18 T cell receptor beta chains in this list originate from one sample, sequenced in a study of CD4 T cells in relation to SARS-CoV-2 and coronaviruses. Profiling relied on immunoSEQ multiplex PCR, and the TCRdb table lists in-frame clones only, not all of them. Of some 20,000 clones listed, 74% were seen once; the top ten hold 30%. These receptors have no identified antigens. Before the COVID-19 pandemic, during about 2010-2018, CD4+ T cells were taken from unexposed donors. The cells were cultured for over eight days before CD4+ T cells were isolated. Sequenced: CD4+ T cells from PBMCs, cultured in vitro. Receptor source: a human donor in good health.

In its sample, this clone was seen once. CDR3 protein: CASSRNGFTGFSYEQYF. The CDR3 bases are TGTGCCAGCAGCCGGAATGGCTTCACAGGGTTCTCCTACGAGCAGTACTTC. This chain links TRBV5-8 with TRBJ2-7, with D perhaps TRBD1 (6 bases). The germline V gene has CDR1 SGHTS and CDR2 YDEGEE. The V end was cut by 4 bases, the J end by 0 bases, with 20 bases between. The CDR3 loop spans 17 amino acids.

DNA for the CDR3: TGTGCCACCAGTAAACAGGCCTCCTACAATGAGCAGTTCTTC. This sequence encodes CATSKQASYNEQFF. The chain joins TRBV24-1 to TRBJ2-1, with D possibly matching TRBD1 (5 bases). Germline V CDR1 and CDR2: KGHDR, SFDVKD. V lost 6 bases, J lost 0 bases, and 8 bases lay in between. This CDR3 is 14 amino acids long.

The chain joins TRBV15 to TRBJ1-2, with 7 bases identical to TRBD1. Losses at the gene ends were 1 base for V and 7 bases for J; bases not matched to a gene: 9. CDR1 and CDR2 from the germline V gene are LNHNV and YYDKDF (reference sequence). This CDR3 is 15 amino acids long. In DNA, the CDR3 is TGTGCCACCAGCAGAGGAGGTCAGGGGGGCGGTGGCTACACCTTC. It specifies CATSRGGQGGGGYTF.

The V call is TRBV20-1, the J call TRBJ2-5; tentative D call: TRBD2 (6 bases). The CDR3 covers 14 residues. Germline lookup yields CDR1 DFQATT and CDR2 SNEGSKA (reference sequence). The V end was cut by 3 bases, the J end by 7 bases, with 18 bases between. CDR3 region: CSASSGGTVGTQYF. The CDR3 coding sequence is TGCAGTGCTAGTTCAGGCGGGACGGTTGGGACCCAGTACTTC.

This chain connects TRBV27 to TRBJ1-2; D unclear. The V gene's germline CDR1 is MNHEY and CDR2 SMNVEV (reference sequence). The CDR3 length is 17 residues. Trimming took 4 bases from V and 7 from J, leaving 25 bases between them. CDR3 amino acids: CASSSHSLGKESPGYTF. In nucleotides, the CDR3 is TGTGCCAGCAGTTCCCATTCCTTGGGGAAGGAATCGCCTGGCTACACCTTC.

The chain is built from TRBV9 and TRBJ1-1; 7 bases align to TRBD1. The CDR3 consists of 15 residues. Per germline, CDR1 SGDLS and CDR2 YYNGEE. Unmatched junction bases numbered 10, after V lost 3 bases and J lost 5 bases. This chain's CDR3 is CASSAQTGRTTEAFF. CDR3 in DNA: TGTGCCAGCAGCGCGCAGACAGGGAGAACAACTGAAGCTTTCTTT.

The CDR3 is CASSQRGRADTQYF. The CDR3 nucleotides are TGTGCCAGCAGCCAAAGGGGGAGGGCAGATACGCAGTATTTT. The rearrangement uses TRBV3-1 (or the pseudogene TRBV3-2) and TRBJ2-3, with D maybe TRBD2 (7 bases). The V end was cut by 2 bases, the J end by 4 bases, with 10 bases between. Germline lookup yields CDR1 LGHDT and CDR2 YNNKEL (reference sequence). The CDR3 spans 14 residues.

V is TRBV7-9 and J is TRBJ1-1; D perhaps matches TRBD1 (6 bases). Trimming shortened V by 1 base and J by 6 bases, and 15 bases separated the two germline ends. The CDR3 covers 15 residues. CDR1 is SEHNR, CDR2 FQNEAQ, per germline (reference sequence). CDR3 coding DNA: TGTGCCAGCAGCTTAGTCCGGGGGCAGGTATCTGAAGCTTTCTTT. The encoded protein is CASSLVRGQVSEAFF.

The chain has TRBV6-5 and TRBJ1-5; D may be TRBD1 (6 bases). The CDR3 totals 15 residues. Germline assignment: CDR1 MNHEY and CDR2 SVGAGI. The V gene lost 7 bases and the J gene lost 2 bases, with 15 bases spanning the gap. The CDR3 DNA follows: TGTGCCAGCAACCCAGTCAAGGGGGGCAATCAGCCCCAGCATTTT. Translated: CASNPVKGGNQPQHF.

The genes are TRBV10-1 and TRBJ2-3; 7 bases are a match to TRBD1. Germline lookup yields CDR1 WNHNN and CDR2 SYGVQD (reference sequence). Germline trimming cut 6 bases from V and 2 bases from J; bases unmatched to any gene: 5. The CDR3 extends over 14 amino acids. The CDR3 is CASRPGQNTDTQYF. As DNA, the CDR3 is TGCGCCAGCAGGCCGGGACAGAACACAGATACGCAGTATTTT.

The V gene is TRBV3-1 (or the pseudogene TRBV3-2), the J gene TRBJ1-5, with unresolved D. The CDR3 is made up of 15 amino acids. The germline V gene encodes CDR1 LGHDT and CDR2 YNNKEL (reference sequence). Trimming removed 1 base at V and 9 bases at J, with 16 bases between. In DNA, the CDR3 is TGTGCCAGCAGCCAAGGAGCAGGCTTAGGAAGGCCCCAGCATTTT. Its translation is CASSQGAGLGRPQHF.

This chain links TRBV6-5 with TRBJ1-6, with D perhaps matching TRBD1 (6 bases). Germline CDR1 and CDR2: MNHEY and SVGAGI. Trimming removed 6 bases from V and 7 bases from J, with 13 bases in between. The CDR3 extends over 14 amino acids. CDR3 region: CASRSGGGNSPLHF. As DNA, the CDR3 is TGTGCCAGCAGAAGTGGGGGGGGCAATTCACCCCTCCACTTT.

This sequence joins TRBV11-2 and TRBJ2-1; no clear D gene. There are 13 residues in the CDR3. The V end lost 2 bases, the J end lost 7 bases, and 9 bases lay between the germline ends. Germline CDR1 reads SGHAT; CDR2 reads FQNNGV. The CDR3 DNA sequence: TGTGCCAGCAGCTTAATGGGCCTTAATGAGCAGTTCTTC. It specifies CASSLMGLNEQFF. Drawing the rest from reference TRBV11-2 and TRBJ2-1, the complete variable domain is EAGVAQSPRYKIIEKRQSVAFWCNPISGHATLYWYQQILGQGPKLLIQFQNNGVVDDSQLPKDRFSAERLKGVDSTLKIQPAKLEDSAVYLCASSLMGLNEQFFGPGTRLTVL.

The rearrangement links TRBV6-4 to TRBJ2-7; 11 nucleotides agree with TRBD2. V trimming: 2 bases; J trimming: 3 bases; junction bases outside the gene matches: 3. This CDR3 spans 15 amino acids. Germline V gene lookup returns CDR1 MRHNA and CDR2 SNTAGT. The CDR3 DNA is TGTGCCAGCAGTGACGACGGACTAGCGGGCTACGAGCAGTACTTC. It encodes CASSDDGLAGYEQYF.

The chain uses TRBV27 and TRBJ2-7; D is possibly TRBD1 or TRBD2 (5 bases each). This CDR3 is built from 15 residues. V lost 3 bases and J 3 bases, leaving 15 bases between the germline ends. Germline assignment: CDR1 MNHEY and CDR2 SMNVEV (reference sequence). The CDR3 loop is CASSFGTNQLYEQYF. In DNA form, the CDR3 reads TGTGCCAGCAGTTTCGGGACCAACCAACTCTACGAGCAGTACTTC.

V usage is TRBV2 and J usage is TRBJ1-4; no reliable D call. The length of the CDR3 is 15 residues. Trimming took 4 bases from V and 5 from J, leaving 14 bases between them. Germline V lookup: CDR1 SNHLY, CDR2 FYNNEI. Written as DNA, the CDR3 is TGTGCCAGCAGTGGGACGGACGGCAAAAATGAAAAACTGTTTTTT. Translating gives CASSGTDGKNEKLFF.

This chain connects TRBV4-1 to TRBJ2-7, with no clear D. Germline V CDR1 and CDR2: MGHRA, YSYEKL. V lost 0 bases and J 4 bases, leaving 10 bases between the germline ends. The CDR3 length is 14 residues. The CDR3 DNA sequence: TGCGCCAGCAGCCAAGAAATCGGTCCTTACGAGCAGTACTTC. The encoded protein is CASSQEIGPYEQYF.

This clone was seen only once. The chain employs TRBV9 and TRBJ2-1; D not resolved. The CDR3 has 14 amino acids. The V gene's germline CDR1 is SGDLS and CDR2 YYNGEE. V was clipped by 3 bases and J by 6 bases, with 13 bases between them. The CDR3 DNA reads TGTGCCAGCAGCGCCCTCACCGAAGTCAATGAGCAGTTCTTC. Translating it yields CASSALTEVNEQFF. Drawing the rest from reference TRBV9 and TRBJ2-1, the complete variable domain is DSGVTQTPKHLITATGQRVTLRCSPRSGDLSVYWYQQSLDQGLQFLIQYYNGEERAKGNILERFSAQQFPDLHSELNLSSLELGDSALYFCASSALTEVNEQFFGPGTRLTVL.